This T cell receptor (beta chain) was found in a study of blood T cell repertoires in COVID-19. Study as a whole: Whether acute or convalescent, the COVID-19 samples came from the United States, Italy and Spain. In each case, the material was cDNA or gDNA derived from T cells, B-cell-depleted T cells, or PBMCs.

The CDR3 totals 12 residues. Trimming cost V 8 bases and J 8 bases, with 13 bases left between them. The germline V gene has CDR1 SEHNR and CDR2 FQNEAQ (reference sequence). Per the authors' pipeline: Using reference gene primer amplification, nucleated cell counts were estimated. Repertoires were generated with immunoSEQ multiplex PCR, while TCRdb's copy carries only in-frame clones and drops some. V, J and clone size derive from that table, while D and trimming were established from the DNA sequence. The sample yields over 95,000 clones, around 88% seen once. The sample consisted of peripheral blood. The TCR was taken from a human donor with acute or convalescent COVID-19. The donor label of this sample is uncertain. The genes are TRBV7-9 and TRBJ2-1; unclear D gene. In DNA, the CDR3 is TGTGCCAGCTTCTACTCGTCTGATGAGCAGTTCTTC. Encoded protein: CASFYSSDEQFF. Using reference TRBV7-9 and TRBJ2-1 for the parts outside the CDR3, the full variable domain is DTGVSQNPRHKITKRGQNVTFRCDPISEHNRLYWYRQTLGQGPEFLTYFQNEAQLEKSRLLSDRFSAERPKGSFSTLEIQRTEQGDSAMYLCASFYSSDEQFFGPGTRLTVL.